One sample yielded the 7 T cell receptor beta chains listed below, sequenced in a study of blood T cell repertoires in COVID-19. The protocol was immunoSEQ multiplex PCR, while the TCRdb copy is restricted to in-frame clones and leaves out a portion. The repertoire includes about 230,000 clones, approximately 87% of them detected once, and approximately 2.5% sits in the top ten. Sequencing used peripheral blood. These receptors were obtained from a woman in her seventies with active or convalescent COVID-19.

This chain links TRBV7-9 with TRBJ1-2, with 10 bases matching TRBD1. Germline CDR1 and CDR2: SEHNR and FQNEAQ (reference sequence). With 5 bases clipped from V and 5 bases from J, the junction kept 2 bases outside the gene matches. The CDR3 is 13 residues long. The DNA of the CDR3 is TGTGCCAGCAGCGCGGGACAGGGGTATGGCTACACCTTC. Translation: CASSAGQGYGYTF.

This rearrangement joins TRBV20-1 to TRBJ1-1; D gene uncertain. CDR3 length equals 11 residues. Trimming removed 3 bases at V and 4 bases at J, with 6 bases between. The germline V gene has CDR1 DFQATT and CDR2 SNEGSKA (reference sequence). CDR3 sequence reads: CSASLSTEAFF. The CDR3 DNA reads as TGCAGTGCTAGTCTGAGCACTGAAGCTTTCTTT.

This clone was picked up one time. CDR3 in amino acids: CASSQRSNYGYTF. CDR3 coding DNA: TGTGCCAGCAGCCAGAGATCAAACTATGGCTACACCTTC. The chain employs TRBV3-1 (or the pseudogene TRBV3-2) and TRBJ1-2; no reliable D call. This CDR3 has 13 residues. With 3 bases removed from V and 2 bases from J, the gap between germline ends came to 7 bases. In germline, CDR1 is LGHDT, CDR2 YNNKEL (reference sequence).

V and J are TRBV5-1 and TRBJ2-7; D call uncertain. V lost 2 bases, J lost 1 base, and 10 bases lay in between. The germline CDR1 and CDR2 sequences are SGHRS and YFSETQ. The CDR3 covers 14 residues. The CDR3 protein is CASSFSRPSYEQYF. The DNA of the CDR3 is TGCGCCAGCAGCTTCAGCAGGCCTTCCTACGAGCAGTACTTC.

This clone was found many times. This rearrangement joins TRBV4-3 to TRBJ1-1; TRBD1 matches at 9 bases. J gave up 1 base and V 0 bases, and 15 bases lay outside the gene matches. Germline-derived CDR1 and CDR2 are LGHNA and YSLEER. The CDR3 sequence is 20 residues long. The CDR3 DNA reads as TGCGCCAGCAGCCAAGATCCCTTACCTACAGGGGGCGGGAGGAACACTGAAGCTTTCTTT. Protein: CASSQDPLPTGGGRNTEAFF.

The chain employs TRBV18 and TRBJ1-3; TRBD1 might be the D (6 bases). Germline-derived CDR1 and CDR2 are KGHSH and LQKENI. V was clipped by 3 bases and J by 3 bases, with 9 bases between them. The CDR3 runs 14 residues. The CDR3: CASSPYRVGNTIYF. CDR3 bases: TGTGCCAGCTCACCTTACAGGGTTGGAAACACCATATATTTT.

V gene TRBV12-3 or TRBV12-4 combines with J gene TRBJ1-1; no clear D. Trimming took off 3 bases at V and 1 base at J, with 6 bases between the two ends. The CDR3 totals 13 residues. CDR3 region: CASSFSGNTEAFF. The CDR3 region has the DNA TGTGCCAGCAGTTTTTCAGGGAACACTGAAGCTTTCTTT.